These T cell receptor beta chains were read from a single sample in a study of breast tumors, draining lymph nodes, adjacent tissues. TCRdb re-analysed the multiplex PCR reads in MiXCR, keeping a single row per CDR3 protein. The sample includes about 140,000 distinct CDR3 sequences, approximately 32% of them seen just once. Sequenced input: axillary lymph node tissue. These receptors were collected from a female donor with breast cancer. Some clones in this sample may be carry-over from other donors' samples. Each CDR3 is given with its conserved first and last residue. Fields, in order: clone size, V gene, J gene, D gene, CDR3 DNA, CDR3 protein. D genes are given only for firm matches. Clone size is stated in some rows and not others, as once, few, many or a class when expanded.

once,TRBV2,TRBJ1-6,-,TGTGCCAGCAGTATGGACGGGGAGAATAATTCACCCCTCCACTTT,CASSMDGENNSPLHF
-,TRBV12-3/TRBV12-4,TRBJ1-5,TRBD1,TGTGCCAGCAGTTTCGCGCAGGGGGCGAGTCAGCCCCAGCATTTT,CASSFAQGASQPQHF
-,TRBV7-9,TRBJ2-3,-,TGTGCCAGCAGCTCCACAGGGGGGGGCTATACGCAGTATTTT,CASSSTGGGYTQYF
-,TRBV5-1,TRBJ1-6,-,TGCGCCAGCAGCTTGGTAGGGGGGGCGACAGGTAATTCACCCCTCCACTTT,CASSLVGGATGNSPLHF
many,TRBV10-3,TRBJ1-3,-,TGTGCCATCAGTGAAAAACCCTCTGGAAACACCATATATTTT,CAISEKPSGNTIYF
-,TRBV20-1,TRBJ1-6,TRBD1,TGCAGTGCGAACGATCCAGGGACAGGGAGACCTTCACCCCTCCACTTT,CSANDPGTGRPSPLHF
many,TRBV9,TRBJ2-1,TRBD1,TGTGCCAGCAGCGGGGACAGGACTCTCTACAATGAGCAGTTCTTC,CASSGDRTLYNEQFF
-,TRBV20-1,TRBJ2-3,-,TGCAGTGCTACGAGGGGGGGGGTGTTAGATACGCAGTATTTT,CSATRGGVLDTQYF
-,TRBV6-2/TRBV6-3,TRBJ2-3,TRBD2,TGTGCCAGCAGACACGGGGGGGCAGATACGCAGTATTTT,CASRHGGADTQYF
-,TRBV5-1,TRBJ2-6,-,TGCGCCAGCAGCGGAGGGGGCGCGGGTGGGGCCAACGTCCTGACTTTC,CASSGGGAGGANVLTF
-,TRBV30,TRBJ1-1,-,TGTGCCTGGAGCGGACAGTTTAACACTGAAGCTTTCTTT,CAWSGQFNTEAFF
once,TRBV5-5,TRBJ2-3,TRBD1,TGTGCCGGCAGCAGGACAGGGACCACAGATACGCAGTATTTT,CAGSRTGTTDTQYF
once,TRBV6-5,TRBJ1-2,-,TGTGCCAGCACTATGGGGGGGGCCTATGGCTACACCTTC,CASTMGGAYGYTF
-,TRBV7-2,TRBJ2-7,-,TGTGCCAGCAGCTTAGGTTTGGGGTCCTCCTACGAGCAGTACTTC,CASSLGLGSSYEQYF
-,TRBV29-1,TRBJ2-1,-,TGCAGCCCGGCACCGAGCTCCTACAATGAGCAGTTCTTC,CSPAPSSYNEQFF
many,TRBV6-6,TRBJ1-6,-,TGTGCCAGCAGTTTTTCGGGGGCTTCGTCACCCCTCCACTTT,CASSFSGASSPLHF
-,TRBV2,TRBJ1-6,TRBD1,TGTGCCAGCACTACAGGGGGCCGTTCACCCCTCCACTTT,CASTTGGRSPLHF
few,TRBV29-1,TRBJ1-1,-,TGCAGCGTTTACAGGGCCGCGCTCACTGAAGCTTTCTTT,CSVYRAALTEAFF
many,TRBV10-2,TRBJ2-2,-,TGCGCCAGCAGTGAGCCTCGATTTATAATAATCACCGGGGAGCTGTTTTTT,CASSEPRFIIITGELFF
-,TRBV11-3,TRBJ1-2,-,TGTGCCAGCAGCTTAGATCAGGTCTCCCCTTATGGCTACACCTTC,CASSLDQVSPYGYTF
-,TRBV6-6,TRBJ1-5,TRBD1,TGTGCTAGCAGTCGACGGACAGGGGGATCTCCCAATCAGCCCCAGCATTTT,CASSRRTGGSPNQPQHF
many,TRBV6-6,TRBJ2-5,-,TGTGCCAGCAGTTACCGGGTGCCAGGGGTCCAAGAGACCCAGTACTTC,CASSYRVPGVQETQYF
-,TRBV3-1,TRBJ1-1,-,TGTGCCAGCAGCCCGCAAATGGCTAACATGAACACTGAAGCTTTCTTT,CASSPQMANMNTEAFF
few,TRBV9,TRBJ1-2,TRBD1,TGTGCCAGCAGCACGGAACAGGGGGGCGCGAATGGCTCCACCTTC,CASSTEQGGANGSTF
many,TRBV7-3,TRBJ2-1,-,TGTGCCAGCAGCTTAAACCCTAGGCTTAGTGGCGGGGCCCGGAATGAGCAGTTCTTC,CASSLNPRLSGGARNEQFF
many,TRBV18,TRBJ2-5,TRBD2,TGTGCCAGCTCACCTACCCGGGGGGGTCACCAAGAGACCCAGTACTTC,CASSPTRGGHQETQYF
-,TRBV10-3,TRBJ1-2,TRBD1,TGTGCCATCAGTGAGTTTATCCTATTGGGACAGGGCGTCTATGGCTACACCTTC,CAISEFILLGQGVYGYTF